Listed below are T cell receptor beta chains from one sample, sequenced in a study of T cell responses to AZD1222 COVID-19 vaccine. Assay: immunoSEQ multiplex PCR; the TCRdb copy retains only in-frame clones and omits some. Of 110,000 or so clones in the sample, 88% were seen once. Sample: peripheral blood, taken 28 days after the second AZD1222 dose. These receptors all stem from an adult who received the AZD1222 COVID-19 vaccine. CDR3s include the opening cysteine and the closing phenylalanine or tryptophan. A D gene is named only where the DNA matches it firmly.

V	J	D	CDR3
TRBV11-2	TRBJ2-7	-	CASSLTDGSYEQYF
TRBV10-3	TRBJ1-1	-	CAIRGPDNEAFF
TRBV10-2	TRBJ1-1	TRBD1	CASSLRGINTEAFF
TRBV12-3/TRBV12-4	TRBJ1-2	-	CASSPGLPKGNTF
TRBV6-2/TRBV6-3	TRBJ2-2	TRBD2	CASSYPSGGAETGELFF
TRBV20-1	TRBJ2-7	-	CSAGGRSEQYF
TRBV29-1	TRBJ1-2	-	CSVELGRGTRGYTF
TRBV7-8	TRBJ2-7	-	CASSPTRSPYEQYF
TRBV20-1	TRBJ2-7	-	CSASSGHEQYF
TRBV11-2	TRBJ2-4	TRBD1	CASSLGTGGWNIQYF
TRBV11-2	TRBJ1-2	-	CASSLGGNSYGYTF
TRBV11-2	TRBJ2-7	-	CASSSTSKGEQYF
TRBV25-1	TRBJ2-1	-	CASSELGDGAYNEQFF
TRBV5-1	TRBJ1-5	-	CASSPGGGEDQPQHF
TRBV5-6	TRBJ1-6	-	CASSLRRVTYNSPLHF
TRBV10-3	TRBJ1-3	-	CAIRPGHRQDTIYF
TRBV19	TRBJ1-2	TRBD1	CASSSTGGAYGYTF
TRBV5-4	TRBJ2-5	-	CASSPGLTGTQYF
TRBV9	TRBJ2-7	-	CASSVGLAHEQYF
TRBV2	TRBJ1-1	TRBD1	CASSRQGGNTEAFF
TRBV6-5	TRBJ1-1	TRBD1	CASTPDRDGTEAFF
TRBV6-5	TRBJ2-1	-	CASSRQLGSYNEQFF
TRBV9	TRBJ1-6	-	CASSVDATRNSPLHF
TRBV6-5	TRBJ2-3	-	CASSRPTSGTDTQYF
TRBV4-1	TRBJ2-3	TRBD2	CASSLAGQLFSTDTQYF
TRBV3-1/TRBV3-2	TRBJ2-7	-	CASSRTDYEQYF
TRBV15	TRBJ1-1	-	CATSRGHSNTEAFF
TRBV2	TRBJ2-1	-	CASSLTREQFF
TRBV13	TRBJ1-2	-	CASSLAGLGGYTF
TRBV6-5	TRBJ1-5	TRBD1	CASSYRTGRNQPQHF
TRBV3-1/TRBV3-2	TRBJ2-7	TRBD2	CASSQDTAGGFGEQYF
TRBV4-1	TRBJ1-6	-	CASSSRQSPNSPLHF
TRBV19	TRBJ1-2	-	CASSIGQYGYTF
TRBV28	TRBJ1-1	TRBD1	CASSGTGPNTEAFF
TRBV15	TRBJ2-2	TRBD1	CATNERTGSGELFF
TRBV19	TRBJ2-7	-	CASSIGGGDEQYF
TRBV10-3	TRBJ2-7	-	CAISRERGNEQYF
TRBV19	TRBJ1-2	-	CASSIGGRYGYTF
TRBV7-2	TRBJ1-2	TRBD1	CASSFDRDYGYTF
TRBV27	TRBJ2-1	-	CASTATGGTANEQFF
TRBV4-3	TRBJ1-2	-	CASSQEWSQYGYTF
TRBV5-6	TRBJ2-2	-	CASSRPPNTGELFF
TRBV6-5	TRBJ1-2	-	CAVKPGPGVGYTF
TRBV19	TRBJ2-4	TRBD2	CASSISGGAGKNIQYF
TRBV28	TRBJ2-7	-	CASSIPQGAYEQYF
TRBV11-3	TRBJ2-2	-	CASSLGGTNTGELFF
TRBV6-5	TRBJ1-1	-	CASDWWGGNTEAFF
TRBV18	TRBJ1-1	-	CASSPSNTEAFF